The rows below give T cell receptor beta chains drawn from one sample of a study of T cell responses to AZD1222 COVID-19 vaccine. Libraries were prepared by immunoSEQ multiplex PCR; TCRdb keeps only in-frame clonotypes and omits some of them. Of under 70,000 clones in the sample, around 80% were seen once. Sequences were derived from peripheral blood, sampled 28 days after the second AZD1222 dose. Every receptor here comes from an adult who received the AZD1222 COVID-19 vaccine. The CDR3 runs from the conserved cysteine through the conserved F or W. A D gene is named only where the DNA matches it firmly.

V	J	D	DNA	CDR3
TRBV28	TRBJ1-5	NA	TGTGCCAGCAGCTCGGGGGTGAGCAATCAGCCCCAGCATTTT	CASSSGVSNQPQHF
TRBV9	TRBJ2-7	NA	TGTGCCAGCAGCGTAGATGAGGGGTACGAGCAGTACTTC	CASSVDEGYEQYF
TRBV19	TRBJ1-3	NA	TGTGCCAGTAGTATTCCGGTACACTCTGGAAACACCATATATTTT	CASSIPVHSGNTIYF
TRBV12-3/TRBV12-4	TRBJ2-1	NA	TGTGCCAGCAGTATTAACTCCTACAATGAGCAGTTCTTC	CASSINSYNEQFF
TRBV28	TRBJ2-1	TRBD1	TGTGCCAGCAGTTCCGGGACAGGGTTGAGGAATGAGCAGTTCTTC	CASSSGTGLRNEQFF
TRBV7-9	TRBJ1-1	NA	TGTGCCAGCAGCTTATGGGGAGAGCCAGAAGCTTTCTTT	CASSLWGEPEAFF
TRBV6-4	TRBJ1-1	TRBD1	TGTGCCAGCAGTGAAGCAGGGGGGAACACTGAAGCTTTCTTT	CASSEAGGNTEAFF
TRBV5-4	TRBJ2-3	NA	TGTGCCAGCAGCAAGGACAGCACAGATACGCAGTATTTT	CASSKDSTDTQYF
TRBV28	TRBJ1-1	NA	TGTGCCAGCAGCCGGTGGACAGACCTGAACACTGAAGCTTTCTTT	CASSRWTDLNTEAFF
TRBV28	TRBJ1-6	TRBD1	TGTGCCAGCAGACAGGACAGGGGGAGCTCCTATAATTCACCCCTCCACTTT	CASRQDRGSSYNSPLHF
TRBV20-1	TRBJ2-4	NA	TGCAGTCCCAGATCAGTGGACATTCAGTACTTC	CSPRSVDIQYF